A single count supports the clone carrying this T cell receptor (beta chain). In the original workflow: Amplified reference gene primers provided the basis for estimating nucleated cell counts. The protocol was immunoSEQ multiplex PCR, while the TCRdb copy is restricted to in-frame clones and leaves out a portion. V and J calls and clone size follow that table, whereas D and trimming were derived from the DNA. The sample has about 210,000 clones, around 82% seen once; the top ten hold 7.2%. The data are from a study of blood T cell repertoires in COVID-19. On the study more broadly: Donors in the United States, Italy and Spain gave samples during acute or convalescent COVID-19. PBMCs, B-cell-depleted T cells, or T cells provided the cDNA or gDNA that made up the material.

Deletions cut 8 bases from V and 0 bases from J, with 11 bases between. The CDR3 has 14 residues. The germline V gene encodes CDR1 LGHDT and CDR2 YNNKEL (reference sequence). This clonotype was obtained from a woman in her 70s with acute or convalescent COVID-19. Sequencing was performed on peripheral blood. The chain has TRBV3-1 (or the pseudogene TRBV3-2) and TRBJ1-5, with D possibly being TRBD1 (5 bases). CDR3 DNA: TGTGCCAGCGAAAGGGGCAATAGCAATCAGCCCCAGCATTTT. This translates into CASERGNSNQPQHF.